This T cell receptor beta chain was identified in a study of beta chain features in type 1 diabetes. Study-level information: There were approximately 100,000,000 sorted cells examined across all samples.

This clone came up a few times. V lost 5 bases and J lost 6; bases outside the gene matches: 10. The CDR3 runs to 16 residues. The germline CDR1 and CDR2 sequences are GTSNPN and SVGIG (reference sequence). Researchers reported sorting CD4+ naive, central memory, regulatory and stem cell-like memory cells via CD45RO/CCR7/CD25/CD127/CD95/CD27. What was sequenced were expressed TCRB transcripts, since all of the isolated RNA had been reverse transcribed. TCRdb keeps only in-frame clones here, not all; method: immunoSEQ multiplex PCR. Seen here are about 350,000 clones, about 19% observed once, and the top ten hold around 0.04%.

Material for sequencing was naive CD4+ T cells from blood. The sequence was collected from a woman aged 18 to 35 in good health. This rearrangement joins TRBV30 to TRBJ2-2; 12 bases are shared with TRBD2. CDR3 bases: TGTGCCTGGCTACCTCAACTAGCGGGGGGCCCCGGGGAGCTGTTTTTT. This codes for CAWLPQLAGGPGELFF.